The 20 T cell receptor beta chains reported below all come from one sample, sequenced in a study of CD8+ T cells in alopecia areata (dated by TCRdb to 2016 to 2019). The library was generated by the immunoSEQ multiplex PCR assay. RNA was extracted from all samples and reverse transcribed into cDNA as template for TCR sequencing. This immuneACCESS table, as held by TCRdb, lists in-frame sequences with V and J called but not all clones. Of the missing ones, under half trace to an unresolved V gene in checked studies; the others have no known cause. The sample table holds tens of thousands of clones, of which roughly half were seen once. The biggest ten clones account for around 5.7% of the sample. The sequencing sample was made of NKG2D-high CD8+ T cells sorted from blood. The cell subset or site label, as the study defines it: sorted CD8+ NKG2D-high blood T cells. The receptors originated from a human donor with alopecia areata.

DNA for the CDR3: TGTGCCAGCAGCTTCGATATTCAGAGCTACACCTTC. This translates into CASSFDIQSYTF. The V and J genes are TRBV7-9 and TRBJ1-2; no definite D call. Trimming pared 3 bases from V and 9 bases from J, leaving 11 bases between. The CDR3 runs 12 residues. Germline V gene sequence: CDR1 SEHNR, CDR2 FQNEAQ (reference sequence).

The count of this clone is one. The chain combines TRBV4-2 with TRBJ2-1, with D maybe TRBD2 (6 bases). Per germline, CDR1 LGHNA and CDR2 YNFKEQ. This CDR3 spans 11 amino acids. Deletions cut 4 bases from V and 9 bases from J, with 7 bases between. CDR3 sequence: CASSPGGEQFF. The CDR3 coding sequence is TGTGCCAGCAGCCCCGGGGGTGAGCAGTTCTTC.

The chain couples TRBV30 to TRBJ2-1, with 11 bases lining up with TRBD2. The CDR3 sequence is 15 residues long. CDR1 GTSNPN and CDR2 SVGIG come from the germline V gene (reference sequence). J gave up 4 bases and V 8 bases, and 10 bases lay outside the gene matches. Here the CDR3 DNA reads TGTGCCGCTATCACGACTAGCGGGACGTACAATGAGCAGTTCTTC. It is translated as CAAITTSGTYNEQFF.

The rearrangement uses TRBV18 and TRBJ2-1; 7 bases align to TRBD1. Trimming took 0 bases from V and 2 from J; bases not matched to a gene: 7. Germline loops: CDR1 KGHSH, CDR2 LQKENI. The CDR3 length is 17 residues. In DNA form, the CDR3 reads TGTGCCAGCTCACCACCATTCCCAGGGGGAACCTACAATGAGCAGTTCTTC. Encoded protein: CASSPPFPGGTYNEQFF.

This clone was picked up a small number of times. The chain links TRBV29-1 to TRBJ1-1; maybe TRBD1 (6 bases). CDR3 length equals 11 residues. Germline V CDR1 and CDR2: SQVTM, ANQGSEA. The germline V and J ends were trimmed by 3 bases and 7 bases, with 9 bases remaining between them. The CDR3 is CSVDQGNEAFF. DNA of the CDR3: TGCAGCGTTGATCAGGGGAATGAAGCTTTCTTT. The full variable domain, in which reference TRBV29-1 and TRBJ1-1 provide the parts outside the CDR3, is SAVISQKPSRDICQRGTSLTIQCQVDSQVTMMFWYRQQPGQSLTLIATANQGSEATYESGFVIDKFPISRPNLTFSTLTVSNMSPEDSSIYLCSVDQGNEAFFGQGTRLTVV.

The chain carries TRBV5-4 and TRBJ2-5; 8 bases are shared with TRBD1. Germline-derived CDR1 and CDR2 are SGHNT and YYREEE (reference sequence). The CDR3 contains 13 residues. V trimming: 4 bases; J trimming: 3 bases; junction bases outside the gene matches: 2. The CDR3 DNA is TGTGCCAGCAGCCCAGGGGGCGAAGAGACCCAGTACTTC. This translates into CASSPGGEETQYF.

The rearrangement joins TRBV9 to TRBJ1-1; unclear D gene. The CDR3 totals 12 residues. The ends were cut back, 0 bases at V and 10 bases at J, with 10 bases in the middle. Germline CDR1 and CDR2: SGDLS and YYNGEE. CDR3 nucleotides: TGTGCCAGCAGCGTAGGCGGAGAGGGAGCTTTCTTT. Its protein is CASSVGGEGAFF.

This clone has more than one count but fewer than ten. The chain employs TRBV15 and TRBJ2-5; D is unclear. The CDR3 is 13 amino acids. Germline V gives CDR1 LNHNV, CDR2 YYDKDF (reference sequence). Trimming removed 6 bases from V and 3 bases from J, with 11 bases in between. CDR3 residues: CATSQWQKETQYF. The DNA of the CDR3 is TGTGCCACCAGTCAGTGGCAGAAAGAGACCCAGTACTTC.

This clone has just a few counts. This chain uses TRBV29-1 with TRBJ2-3; 7 bases match TRBD2. V shed 1 base and J 6 bases; nucleotides not matched to a gene: 10. The CDR3 sequence is 15 residues long. Germline V CDR1 and CDR2: SQVTM, ANQGSEA. The CDR3 sequence: CSVEVAVAGPDTQYF. The CDR3 region has the DNA TGCAGCGTTGAAGTTGCGGTAGCGGGTCCGGATACGCAGTATTTT.

The rearrangement uses TRBV2 and TRBJ2-3, with D perhaps TRBD1 (5 bases). The CDR3 has 13 residues. The ends were cut back, 7 bases at V and 2 bases at J, with 10 bases in the middle. The germline V gene encodes CDR1 SNHLY and CDR2 FYNNEI. The CDR3 region has the DNA TGTGCCAGCAAGAAGGGGTACACAGATACGCAGTATTTT. It codes for CASKKGYTDTQYF.

V gene TRBV7-9 combines with J gene TRBJ1-5; D is possibly TRBD1 (5 bases). CDR1 is SEHNR, CDR2 FQNEAQ, per germline (reference sequence). The CDR3 has 12 residues. Trimming pared 6 bases from V and 9 bases from J, leaving 12 bases between. CDR3 region: CASSWDSRPQHF. CDR3 coding DNA: TGTGCCAGCAGTTGGGACTCGAGGCCCCAGCATTTT.

V usage is TRBV18 and J usage is TRBJ2-5; 8 bases agree with TRBD2. V lost 3 bases to trimming and J lost 3 bases; unmatched junction nucleotides: 6. Germline CDR1 and CDR2: KGHSH and LQKENI. The CDR3 runs to 15 residues. The CDR3 reads CASSPISGMEETQYF. CDR3 nucleotides: TGTGCCAGCTCACCGATTAGCGGGATGGAAGAGACCCAGTACTTC.

This clone was seen only a few times. The chain employs TRBV11-2 and TRBJ2-7; D is uncertain. Germline values: CDR1 SGHAT, CDR2 FQNNGV. With 0 bases removed from V and 6 bases from J, the gap between germline ends came to 12 bases. The CDR3 sequence is 14 residues long. The CDR3 nucleotides read TGTGCCAGCAGCTTAGAGGTAGGAGAGCCCGAGCAGTACTTC. Protein product: CASSLEVGEPEQYF.

The J gene is TRBJ2-1, the V gene TRBV6-5; D gene uncertain. V lost 4 bases to trimming and J lost 2 bases, with 9 bases between them. Germline V gene sequence: CDR1 MNHEY, CDR2 SVGAGI. The CDR3 has 14 amino acids. The CDR3 coding sequence is TGTGCCAGCAGTTTAAGCGACACCTACAATGAGCAGTTCTTC. Translating gives CASSLSDTYNEQFF.

The rearrangement joins TRBV29-1 to TRBJ2-3, with 9 bases lining up with TRBD1. V lost 7 bases to trimming and J lost 3 bases; unmatched junction nucleotides: 8. Looked up from germline, CDR1 is SQVTM and CDR2 is ANQGSEA. This CDR3 has 14 residues. This chain's CDR3 is CSAGTGGITDTQYF. Written as DNA, the CDR3 is TGCAGCGCCGGAACAGGGGGCATAACAGATACGCAGTATTTT.

The chain combines TRBV14 with TRBJ2-5, with 9 nucleotides matching TRBD1. Germline V CDR1 and CDR2: SGHDN, FVKESK. V was clipped by 0 bases and J by 5 bases; unmatched bases: 10. The CDR3 has 17 residues. The CDR3 is CASSQEGVQGARETQYF. CDR3 nucleotides: TGTGCCAGCAGCCAAGAAGGTGTACAGGGGGCCCGGGAGACCCAGTACTTC.

This clone has a single count. The chain is built from TRBV29-1 and TRBJ2-3, with a possible D match to TRBD2 (5 bases). Germline V lookup: CDR1 SQVTM, CDR2 ANQGSEA. The V gene lost 1 base and the J gene lost 2 bases, with 16 bases spanning the gap. This CDR3 has 16 amino acids. In nucleotides, the CDR3 is TGCAGCGTTGAAGGGTCGGCGGGCCTACCCACAGATACGCAGTATTTT. Translated: CSVEGSAGLPTDTQYF.

A few counts support this clone. V and J are TRBV5-4 and TRBJ1-1, with D perhaps TRBD1 (5 bases). The CDR3 has 11 amino acids. Trimming stripped 4 bases from V and 7 bases from J, with 8 bases between. Germline CDR1 is SGHNT and CDR2 is YYREEE (reference sequence). CDR3: CASSQQDEAFF. The CDR3 DNA reads as TGTGCCAGCAGCCAACAGGATGAAGCTTTCTTT.

This sequence joins TRBV29-1 and TRBJ1-1, with D possibly TRBD1 on 6 matching bases. CDR1 and CDR2 (germline): SQVTM, ANQGSEA. The CDR3 has 11 residues. V was clipped by 7 bases and J by 6 bases, with 12 bases between them. For the CDR3, the DNA is TGCAGCGGCCGGACAGAAGCTGAAGCTTTCTTT. This sequence encodes CSGRTEAEAFF. Full variable domain (remainder filled in from reference TRBV29-1 and TRBJ1-1): SAVISQKPSRDICQRGTSLTIQCQVDSQVTMMFWYRQQPGQSLTLIATANQGSEATYESGFVIDKFPISRPNLTFSTLTVSNMSPEDSSIYLCSGRTEAEAFFGQGTRLTVV.

The CDR3 DNA reads as TGTGCCAGCACCGAGGGGGCCGGGAATTCACCCCTCCACTTT. It yields the protein CASTEGAGNSPLHF. The chain recombines TRBV27 with TRBJ1-6, with 7 bases lining up with TRBD1. V shed 7 bases and J 7 bases; nucleotides not matched to a gene: 7. The CDR3 spans 14 residues. The V gene's germline CDR1 is MNHEY and CDR2 SMNVEV (reference sequence).